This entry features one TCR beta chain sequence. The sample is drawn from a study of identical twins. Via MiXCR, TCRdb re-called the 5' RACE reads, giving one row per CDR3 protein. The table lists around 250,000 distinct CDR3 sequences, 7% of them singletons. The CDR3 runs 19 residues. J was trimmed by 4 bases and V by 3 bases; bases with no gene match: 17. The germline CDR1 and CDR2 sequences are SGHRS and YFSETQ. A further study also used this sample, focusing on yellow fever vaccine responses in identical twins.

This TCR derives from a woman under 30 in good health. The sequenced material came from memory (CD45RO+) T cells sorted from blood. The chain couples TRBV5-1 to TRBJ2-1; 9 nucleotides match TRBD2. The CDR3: CASSSSGTSSFSRYNEQFF. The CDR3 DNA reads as TGCGCCAGCAGCTCTTCCGGGACTAGCTCGTTCTCGCGATACAATGAGCAGTTCTTC.